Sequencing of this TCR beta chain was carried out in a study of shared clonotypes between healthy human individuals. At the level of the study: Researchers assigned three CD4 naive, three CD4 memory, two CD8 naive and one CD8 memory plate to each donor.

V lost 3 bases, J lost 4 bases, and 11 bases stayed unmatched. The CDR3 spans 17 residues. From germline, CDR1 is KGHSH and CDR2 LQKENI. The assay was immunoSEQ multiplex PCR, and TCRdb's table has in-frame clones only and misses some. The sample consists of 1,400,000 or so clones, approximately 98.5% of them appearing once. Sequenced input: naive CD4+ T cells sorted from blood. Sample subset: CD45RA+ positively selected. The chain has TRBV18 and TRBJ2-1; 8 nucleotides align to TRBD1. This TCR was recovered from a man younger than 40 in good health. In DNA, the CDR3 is TGTGCCAGCTCACCTCCCCGGGCAGGGGGCGCTTACAATGAGCAGTTCTTC. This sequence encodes CASSPPRAGGAYNEQFF.